Below, 27 T cell receptor beta chains from the same sample are listed, as sequenced in a study of cytomegalovirus exposure and HLA in healthy donors. PCR was performed using 60 Vbeta and 13 Jbeta primers. Produced via immunoSEQ multiplex PCR; TCRdb's table is partial and in-frame only. The table records 150,000 to 200,000 clones, 60% to 80% of them present only once. Sequenced: PBMCs. The receptors originated from a woman between 50 and 59 years old in good health and CMV-seropositive.

The rearrangement uses TRBV7-2 and TRBJ2-5; D remains ambiguous. The J call may be faulty, since TRBJ2-7 better matches the DNA end. CDR1 and CDR2 from the germline V gene are SGHTA and FQGNSA. CDR3 length: 13 amino acids. CDR3 nucleotides: TGTGCCAGCAGCTTGACAAGGTCCTACGAGCAGTACTTC. This gives the protein CASSLTRSYEQYF.

The chain couples TRBV11-2 to TRBJ2-7; 8 bases line up with TRBD1. CDR1 and CDR2 (germline): SGHAT, FQNNGV. V lost 7 bases, J lost 2 bases, and 7 bases stayed unmatched. This CDR3 region has 14 residues. CDR3 coding DNA: TGTGCCAGCACCATGGGGACAGGTACCTACGAGCAGTACTTC. This gives the protein CASTMGTGTYEQYF.

The genes are TRBV7-8 and TRBJ1-5; D is uncertain. V dropped 1 base and J dropped 3 bases, with 7 bases sitting between them. This CDR3 has 14 residues. Germline CDR1 SGHVS, CDR2 FQNEAQ. The CDR3 DNA is TGTGCCAGCAGCTTAGTGAGTTCCAATCAGCCCCAGCATTTT. This encodes CASSLVSSNQPQHF.

The rearrangement joins TRBV11-2 to TRBJ2-3, with TRBD2 identical over 8 bases. V gave up 1 base and J gave up 1 base; unmatched junction bases: 10. CDR1 and CDR2 (germline): SGHAT, FQNNGV. The CDR3 consists of 18 residues. CDR3 sequence (DNA): TGTGCCAGCAGCTTAGGCGGATGGGGCGGGGGGCGCACAGATACGCAGTATTTT. Residues: CASSLGGWGGGRTDTQYF.

As for this clone: The same CDR3 can be traced to other DNA sequences in this sample. This chain uses TRBV6-5 with TRBJ1-2, with 8 positions matching TRBD1. The junction had 0 bases not matched to a gene; V was cut back by 5 bases and J by 4 bases. The CDR3 length is 12 residues. Germline V gene sequence: CDR1 MNHEY, CDR2 SVGAGI. CDR3 coding DNA: TGTGCCAGCAGTACAGGGGGCTATGGCTACACCTTC. Encoded protein: CASSTGGYGYTF.

V and J are TRBV7-9 and TRBJ1-1, with 7 bases aligning to TRBD1. With V trimmed by 1 base and J by 1 base, 9 bases remained unmatched. Germline CDR1 is SEHNR and CDR2 is FQNEAQ (reference sequence). The CDR3 length is 17 residues. CDR3 nucleotide sequence: TGTGCCAGCAGCTTAGGACAGGGAGGTAGTAAGAACACTGAAGCTTTCTTT. It encodes CASSLGQGGSKNTEAFF.

The chain links TRBV5-6 to TRBJ2-2, with D possibly being TRBD1 (6 bases). Germline V lookup: CDR1 SGHDT, CDR2 YYEEEE. This CDR3 is 15 amino acids long. Trimming pared 4 bases from V and 5 bases from J, leaving 15 bases between. CDR3 DNA: TGTGCCAGCAGCCTCGTTCAGGGGAAAACCGGGGAGCTGTTTTTT. Translated: CASSLVQGKTGELFF.

This chain links TRBV6-6 with TRBJ2-5; 9 nucleotides align to TRBD1. The length of the CDR3 is 14 residues. V shed 6 bases and J 8 bases; nucleotides not matched to a gene: 10. Germline values: CDR1 MNHNY, CDR2 SVGAGI (reference sequence). The DNA of the CDR3 is TGTGCCAGCAGATTTCCGGGACAGGGCTTTACCCAGTACTTC. As protein: CASRFPGQGFTQYF.

The gene calls are TRBV19 and TRBJ2-7; tentative D call: TRBD2 (5 bases). V was cut by 1 base and J by 5 bases, with 15 bases left in between. Germline V gene data show CDR1 as LNHDA and CDR2 as SQIVND (reference sequence). The CDR3 consists of 15 residues. The CDR3 spells CASSIGGLRTDEQYF. CDR3 bases: TGTGCCAGTAGTATAGGAGGGCTTAGGACGGACGAGCAGTACTTC.

Note on this clone: Germline and junction disagree at one end, which may indicate a read error. This same CDR3 is encoded by further DNA sequences in the sample. The chain carries TRBV7-9 and TRBJ2-2; D unresolved. CDR1 and CDR2 (germline): SEHNR, FQNEAQ (reference sequence). The CDR3 is 15 residues long. The CDR3 spells CASSLGYRDTGELFF. As DNA, the CDR3 is TGCGCCAGCAGCTTAGGTTATCGGGACACCGGGGAGCTGTTTTTT.

The chain carries TRBV29-1 and TRBJ2-5; D possibly corresponds to TRBD1 (5 bases). CDR3 size: 12 residues. Trimming took 4 bases from V and 4 from J, leaving 10 bases between them. The germline CDR1 and CDR2 sequences are SQVTM and ANQGSEA. The CDR3 DNA sequence: TGCAGCGTTGTCGAGCAGGGAGAGACCCAGTACTTC. Translating it yields CSVVEQGETQYF. Filled out from reference TRBV29-1 and TRBJ2-5, the complete variable domain reads SAVISQKPSRDICQRGTSLTIQCQVDSQVTMMFWYRQQPGQSLTLIATANQGSEATYESGFVIDKFPISRPNLTFSTLTVSNMSPEDSSIYLCSVVEQGETQYFGPGTRLLVL.

The rearrangement joins TRBV11-2 to TRBJ2-1, with 13 nucleotides matching TRBD2. Trimming at V came to 3 bases and at J to 6 bases, leaving 5 bases not matched to a gene. CDR3 size: 16 residues. Germline V gives CDR1 SGHAT, CDR2 FQNNGV. CDR3 residues: CASSLELAGGVNEQFF. CDR3 in DNA: TGTGCCAGCAGCTTGGAACTAGCGGGGGGGGTCAATGAGCAGTTCTTC.

The rearrangement joins TRBV5-1 to TRBJ1-1, with TRBD1 matching over 7 bases. The length of the CDR3 is 15 residues. Germline V gene sequence: CDR1 SGHRS, CDR2 YFSETQ. V shed 2 bases and J 2 bases; nucleotides not matched to a gene: 6. DNA of the CDR3: TGCGCCAGCAGCTTAAGACAGGGTTCCAACACTGAAGCTTTCTTT. Amino acid sequence: CASSLRQGSNTEAFF. The full variable domain, completed using reference TRBV5-1 and TRBJ1-1, is KAGVTQTPRYLIKTRGQQVTLSCSPISGHRSVSWYQQTPGQGLQFLFEYFSETQRNKGNFPGRFSGRQFSNSRSEMNVSTLELGDSALYLCASSLRQGSNTEAFFGQGTRLTVV.

This chain connects TRBV7-9 to TRBJ1-6, with D maybe TRBD1 (6 bases). V was shortened by 6 bases and J by 0 bases, with 15 bases between the two germline ends. This CDR3 spans 17 amino acids. CDR1 is SEHNR and CDR2 is FQNEAQ in the germline V gene (reference sequence). The CDR3 coding sequence is TGTGCCAGCAGTTCATGGACAGTGAGCTCCTATAATTCACCCCTCCACTTT. Protein product: CASSSWTVSSYNSPLHF.

The chain employs TRBV5-8 and TRBJ1-1, with 7 positions matching TRBD1. CDR1 and CDR2 from the germline V gene are SGHTS and YDEGEE. CDR3 length: 13 residues. The J segment lost 8 bases and the V segment lost 3 bases, leaving 7 bases of the junction unmatched. The DNA for the CDR3 is TGTGCCAGCAGCTCCATGCGACAGGGAGAAGCTTTCTTT. Amino acid sequence: CASSSMRQGEAFF.

A remark on this clone: The sample carries other DNA sequences with the same CDR3. The chain carries TRBV11-2 and TRBJ2-1, with 9 bases fitting TRBD2. This CDR3 region has 14 residues. The germline V gene has CDR1 SGHAT and CDR2 FQNNGV. DNA for the CDR3: TGTGCGTCGGGGCGGGGGGGAGACTACAATGAGCAGTTCTTC. This translates into CASGRGGDYNEQFF. Looking up the rest from reference TRBV11-2 and TRBJ2-1 gives the full variable domain: EAGVAQSPRYKIIEKRQSVAFWCNPISGHATLYWYQQILGQGPKLLIQFQNNGVVDDSQLPKDRFSAERLKGVDSTLKIQPAKLEDSAVYLCASGRGGDYNEQFFGPGTRLTVL.

Note on this clone: A junction boundary mismatches the germline segment, possibly from a read error. This chain connects TRBV15 to TRBJ2-1; 9 nucleotides match TRBD2. The CDR3 is 13 amino acids. Germline values: CDR1 LNHNV, CDR2 YYDKDF (reference sequence). The CDR3 nucleotides are TGTGCCACCAGCAGAGATCCGCGGGGGGGCCCGGTCTTC. This encodes CATSRDPRGGPVF.

The rearrangement joins TRBV7-3 to TRBJ2-1; D gene unclear. The V end lost 5 bases, the J end lost 2 bases, and 13 bases lay between the germline ends. The CDR3 totals 15 residues. Germline V gene data show CDR1 as SGHTA and CDR2 as FQGTGA. In nucleotides, the CDR3 is TGTGCCAGCAGCCCGAACGCACTGGCCTACAATGAGCAGTTCTTC. Protein: CASSPNALAYNEQFF.

This clone was seen only a few times. The gene calls are TRBV5-1 and TRBJ1-3; tentative D call: TRBD1 (6 bases). The germline V and J ends were trimmed by 4 bases and 5 bases, with 22 bases remaining between them. The germline gives CDR1 SGHRS, CDR2 YFSETQ. The CDR3 spans 17 residues. This CDR3 reads CASSLSSDSLWRNTIYF. In DNA, the CDR3 is TGCGCCAGCAGCCTGTCCTCGGACAGCCTTTGGAGAAACACCATATATTTT.

The chain couples TRBV4-1 to TRBJ2-3; no clear D gene. Germline V gene lookup returns CDR1 MGHRA and CDR2 YSYEKL. The CDR3 has 17 residues. V lost 1 base to trimming and J lost 4 bases, with 18 bases between them. The CDR3, as DNA: TGCGCCAGCAGCCAAGGGCGGAGCGCCCCCCTCCCAGATACGCAGTATTTT. It specifies CASSQGRSAPLPDTQYF.

The chain carries TRBV7-8 and TRBJ2-3; D is unclear. Germline values: CDR1 SGHVS, CDR2 FQNEAQ. CDR3 size: 13 residues. Trimming removed 6 bases from V and 5 bases from J, with 12 bases in between. CDR3 loop: CASSPSSKDTQYF. For the CDR3, the DNA is TGTGCCAGCAGTCCTTCTAGTAAAGATACGCAGTATTTT.

The chain employs TRBV5-1 and TRBJ1-1; perhaps TRBD1 as D (6 bases). The CDR3 covers 15 residues. V was shortened by 4 bases and J by 1 base, with 14 bases between the two germline ends. Germline CDR1 and CDR2: SGHRS and YFSETQ. The CDR3 loop reads CASSVKGQGNTEAFF. The CDR3 region has the DNA TGCGCCAGCAGCGTTAAGGGACAAGGGAACACTGAAGCTTTCTTT.

The chain uses TRBV27 and TRBJ2-5; 7 nucleotides agree with TRBD1. The CDR3 runs 15 residues. Trimming cost V 6 bases and J 0 bases; bases outside gene matches: 7. The germline CDR1 and CDR2 sequences are MNHEY and SMNVEV (reference sequence). The CDR3 reads CASSILTGHQETQYF. The CDR3 nucleotides are TGTGCCAGCAGCATCCTGACAGGGCACCAAGAGACCCAGTACTTC.

This clone was seen more than once but under ten times. This rearrangement joins TRBV7-8 to TRBJ2-3; D not certain. The ends were cut back, 1 base at V and 5 bases at J, with 4 bases in the middle. This CDR3 region has 12 residues. From germline, CDR1 is SGHVS and CDR2 FQNEAQ. This CDR3 is CASSLVQDTQYF. Here the CDR3 DNA reads TGTGCCAGCAGCTTAGTTCAAGATACGCAGTATTTT.

About this clone itself: This specimen includes other DNA sequences encoding the same CDR3. J is TRBJ1-2 and V is TRBV2; the match to TRBD1 covers 8 bases. Germline lookup yields CDR1 SNHLY and CDR2 FYNNEI. This CDR3 spans 14 amino acids. Unmatched junction bases numbered 9, after V lost 6 bases and J lost 6 bases. CDR3 residues: CASRAGTGGDGYTF. CDR3 sequence (DNA): TGTGCCAGCAGGGCCGGGACAGGTGGCGATGGCTACACCTTC.

The V call is TRBV7-9, the J call TRBJ1-2; TRBD1 matches at 8 bases. The CDR3 contains 13 residues. Looked up from germline, CDR1 is SEHNR and CDR2 is FQNEAQ (reference sequence). J gave up 3 bases and V 5 bases, and 2 bases lay outside the gene matches. The CDR3 nucleotides read TGTGCCAGCAGCCCAGGGGGCGACTATGGCTACACCTTC. This encodes CASSPGGDYGYTF.

The chain is built from TRBV30 and TRBJ1-6; D gene uncertain. The CDR3 has 15 amino acids. In germline, CDR1 is GTSNPN, CDR2 SVGIG (reference sequence). V dropped 3 bases and J dropped 3 bases, with 12 bases sitting between them. CDR3 coding DNA: TGTGCCTGGAGCCCCCGCGGAAGCTATAATTCACCCCTCCACTTT. Its protein is CAWSPRGSYNSPLHF.